This T cell receptor beta chain was retrieved from a study of OX40 agonist ivuxolimab in advanced cancers. Study at large: Patients took ivuxolimab, an agonistic anti-OX40 (CD134) antibody. At 0.01 to 10 mg/kg, ivuxolimab was administered intravenously to patients every 2 weeks. Partial responses were recorded for three patients, including one with hepatocellular carcinoma and two with cutaneous melanoma.

Generated by immunoSEQ multiplex PCR, the TCRdb table keeps only in-frame clones and is missing some. The data show tens of thousands of clones, roughly 84% seen once. Autoimmune disease history or systemic immunosuppression excluded patients. The CDR3 consists of 14 residues. Trimming cost V 1 base and J 5 bases, with 9 bases left between them. CDR1 is LNHDA and CDR2 is SQIVND in the germline V gene (reference sequence). The receptor's source is an adult with an advanced solid tumor such as melanoma, head and neck, liver or kidney cancer. The sequences come from CD4+ or CD8+ T cells sorted from blood, collected in a trial of the OX40 agonist ivuxolimab. The chain combines TRBV19 with TRBJ1-5; the D is unclear. CDR3 DNA: TGTGCCAGTAGTATAGTAGGGTCCGATCAGCCCCAGCATTTT. Encoded protein: CASSIVGSDQPQHF.